This TCR beta chain was recorded in a study of blood T cell repertoires in COVID-19. About the study: There were acute and convalescent COVID-19 samples, and they came from the United States, Italy and Spain. T cells, B-cell-depleted T cells, or PBMCs supplied cDNA or gDNA.

Authors' analysis steps: Estimates of nucleated cell counts were drawn from the amplification of reference gene primers. TCRdb's copy holds only in-frame clones and misses some; the assay was immunoSEQ multiplex PCR. D and trimming were read from the DNA, whereas the V and J calls and clone size are those reported in that table. The sample lists roughly 250,000 clones; about 80% were seen once. CDR1 is SGHRS, CDR2 YFSETQ, per germline. Unmatched junction bases numbered 3, after V lost 4 bases and J lost 6 bases. The CDR3 sequence is 13 residues long. The chain has TRBV5-1 and TRBJ2-3; 9 bases map to TRBD2. The receptor comes from a woman over 75 with active or convalescent COVID-19. Sample: peripheral blood. The chain's CDR3 is CASSGSGGDTQYF. The CDR3 coding sequence is TGCGCCAGCAGCGGAAGCGGGGGGGATACGCAGTATTTT.